Below, 31 T cell receptor beta chains from the same sample are listed, as sequenced in a study of T cells in Graves' hyperthyroidism and ophthalmopathy (dated by TCRdb to the late 2010s). The method was multiplex PCR. The sequencing machine was an Illumina HiSeq 2000. Amplification of TCR beta CDR3 regions was carried out from RNA transcripts. The TCR CDR3 was subjected to a first round of RT-PCR using the HTBI primer set and the Qiagen OneStep RT-PCR kit. Clones were called with MiXCR by TCRdb after fastp trimmed the public reads at Q25, and only in-frame beta chains were retained. When rows share a CDR3 protein, they turn into one entry using the most common DNA and genes. Within this sample are about 510,000 distinct CDR3 sequences, with 12% to 15% of them counted one time only. Of the sample, approximately 15% is held by the ten largest clones. Input material: blood. These receptors all come from a woman between 40 and 55 years old with Graves' hyperthyroidism.

The sample holds a few counts of this clonotype. CDR3 in DNA: TGCAGTGCTGGGGGACTAGCGGAAGGGGGGGGAGAGACCCAGTACTTC. It encodes CSAGGLAEGGGETQYF. The chain uses TRBV20-1 and TRBJ2-5; 11 nucleotides line up with TRBD2. V lost 5 bases, J lost 4 bases, and 12 bases stayed unmatched. The CDR3 spans 16 residues. Looked up from germline, CDR1 is DFQATT and CDR2 is SNEGSKA (reference sequence).

This clonotype was found many times. The chain uses TRBV27 and TRBJ2-1; D is perhaps TRBD1 (5 bases). Germline CDR1 MNHEY, CDR2 SMNVEV (reference sequence). CDR3 size: 12 residues. Trimming left V 5 bases short and J 13 bases short, with 15 bases between. The CDR3 nucleotides read TGTGCCAGCAGTACGGCGGAAACAGGACAGTTCTTC. Translating gives CASSTAETGQFF.

Many counts were recorded for this clonotype. This chain links TRBV12-3 or TRBV12-4 with TRBJ1-1; the match to TRBD1 covers 8 bases. This CDR3 comprises 14 residues. V was pared by 5 bases and J by 0 bases, with 2 bases of the junction left unmatched. The CDR3 protein is CASSGQGMNTEAFF. CDR3 bases: TGTGCCAGCAGTGGACAGGGAATGAACACTGAAGCTTTCTTT.

This clonotype has ten or more counts. The chain is built from TRBV27 and TRBJ2-6; D call uncertain. Germline assignment: CDR1 MNHEY and CDR2 SMNVEV (reference sequence). This CDR3 is 17 amino acids long. With 6 bases removed from V and 0 bases from J, the gap between germline ends came to 15 bases. CDR3 nucleotides: TGTGCCAGCAGAGTAGGCACCTCATACTCTGGGGCCAACGTCCTGACTTTC. Translating gives CASRVGTSYSGANVLTF.

This rearrangement joins TRBV30 to TRBJ2-2; 8 bases map to TRBD1. The germline CDR1 and CDR2 sequences are GTSNPN and SVGIG (reference sequence). The CDR3 extends over 14 amino acids. The V and J ends lost 1 base and 4 bases, in that order; junction bases with no gene match: 2. CDR3 residues: CAWSGQGPTGELFF. The CDR3 coding sequence is TGTGCCTGGAGTGGACAGGGGCCCACCGGGGAGCTGTTTTTT. Full variable domain (missing parts from reference TRBV30 and TRBJ2-2): SQTIHQWPATLVQPVGSPLSLECTVEGTSNPNLYWYRQAAGRGLQLLFYSVGIGQISSEVPQNLSASRPQDRQFILSSKKLLLSDSGFYLCAWSGQGPTGELFFGEGSRLTVL.

In this sample, this clonotype turned up many times. A much larger clone differs from this one at a single base, so this may be a read error. The chain recombines TRBV28 with TRBJ2-3, with 10 nucleotides matching TRBD2. With V trimmed by 7 bases and J by 0 bases, 10 bases remained unmatched. Germline values: CDR1 MDHEN, CDR2 SYDVKM. The CDR3 has 17 amino acids. The CDR3, as DNA: TGTGCCAGCAACACATTTGAGGGACTAGCGAGCACAGATACGCAGTATTTT. As protein: CASNTFEGLASTDTQYF.

The chain has TRBV5-4 and TRBJ2-1; 7 bases line up with TRBD2. The germline V gene has CDR1 SGHNT and CDR2 YYREEE (reference sequence). V dropped 1 base and J dropped 5; count of bases not matched to a gene: 6. The CDR3 extends over 15 amino acids. CDR3 nucleotides: TGTGCCAGCAGCTTGTACAGCGGGACCGACAATGAGCAGTTCTTC. Its translation: CASSLYSGTDNEQFF.

This sequence joins TRBV2 and TRBJ1-2; 8 positions match TRBD1. Germline CDR1 is SNHLY and CDR2 is FYNNEI. The CDR3 is 16 amino acids. V gave up 8 bases and J gave up 4 bases; unmatched junction bases: 15. In DNA, the CDR3 is TGTGCCAGCGGTCCTCTCCCCGGGACAGGCGTCTATGGCTACACCTTC. This codes for CASGPLPGTGVYGYTF. The variable domain in full, with the rest retrieved from reference TRBV2 and TRBJ1-2, is EPEVTQTPSHQVTQMGQEVILRCVPISNHLYFYWYRQILGQKVEFLVSFYNNEISEKSEIFDDQFSVERPDGSNFTLKIRSTKLEDSAMYFCASGPLPGTGVYGYTFGSGTRLTVV.

The V and J genes are TRBV7-9 and TRBJ2-1; D uncertain. The CDR3 is 13 residues long. Germline values: CDR1 SEHNR, CDR2 FQNEAQ (reference sequence). Trimming took 1 base from V and 11 from J, leaving 12 bases between them. CDR3 sequence (DNA): TGTGCCAGCAGCTTAGAGGCGTCTAATCAGCAGTTCTTC. Amino acids: CASSLEASNQQFF.

Many counts were recorded for this clonotype. The J gene is TRBJ2-1, the V gene TRBV15; weak D call: TRBD1 (6 bases). CDR1 is LNHNV and CDR2 is YYDKDF in the germline V gene (reference sequence). V lost 8 bases, J lost 0 bases, and 17 bases lay in between. The CDR3 has 16 residues. CDR3 protein: CATGDTLRGSYNEQFF. The CDR3, as DNA: TGTGCCACCGGGGACACCCTCAGGGGCTCCTACAATGAGCAGTTCTTC.

In its sample, this clonotype was seen a few times. The chain carries TRBV19 and TRBJ2-1, with a weak D call TRBD1 (5 bases). This CDR3 is 14 amino acids long. The germline CDR1 and CDR2 sequences are LNHDA and SQIVND (reference sequence). Trimming took off 4 bases at V and 5 bases at J, with 12 bases between the two ends. The CDR3, as DNA: TGTGCCAGTAGTAGACAGAACTTCCACAATGAGCAGTTCTTC. Its protein product is CASSRQNFHNEQFF.

This clonotype was seen more than once but under ten times. This rearrangement joins TRBV4-3 to TRBJ1-2; the match to TRBD1 covers 12 bases. This CDR3 region has 15 residues. V gave up 6 bases and J gave up 4 bases; unmatched junction bases: 6. Germline values: CDR1 LGHNA, CDR2 YSLEER. The CDR3 loop is CASSQGQGASYGYTF. CDR3 coding DNA: TGCGCCAGCAGTCAGGGACAGGGGGCAAGCTATGGCTACACCTTC.

The V and J genes are TRBV19 and TRBJ1-2; possibly TRBD1 for D (5 bases). CDR1 and CDR2 (germline): LNHDA, SQIVND (reference sequence). V dropped 7 bases and J dropped 4 bases, with 19 bases sitting between them. The CDR3 spans 15 residues. The CDR3 nucleotides are TGTGCCAGTACCCCTCGGGAAGGGACTAGCTATGGCTACACCTTC. This gives the protein CASTPREGTSYGYTF.

Many counts were recorded for this clonotype. The chain carries TRBV3-1 and TRBJ2-1; D gene unclear. CDR3 length: 17 amino acids. The V gene's germline CDR1 is LGHDT and CDR2 YNNKEL (reference sequence). Trimming cost V 0 bases and J 0 bases, with 12 bases left between them. The DNA of the CDR3 is TGTGCCAGCAGCCAAGATAACCTAACGGCCTCCTACAATGAGCAGTTCTTC. It codes for CASSQDNLTASYNEQFF.

At least ten counts were recorded for this clonotype. The chain couples TRBV6-1 to TRBJ2-6; a weak D match, TRBD1 (7 bases). Germline V gene lookup returns CDR1 MNHNS and CDR2 SASEGT. Trimming cost V 5 bases and J 1 base, with 9 bases left between them. This CDR3 comprises 15 residues. CDR3 amino acids: CASSSGGSGANVLTF. Here the CDR3 DNA reads TGTGCCAGCAGTTCAGGGGGGTCTGGGGCCAACGTCCTGACTTTC.

This clonotype has a count of ten or more. The gene calls are TRBV11-2 and TRBJ2-7; no reliable D call. Germline assignment: CDR1 SGHAT and CDR2 FQNNGV. This CDR3 contains 13 residues. V was shortened by 2 bases and J by 5 bases, with 10 bases between the two germline ends. Here the CDR3 reads CASSLSTSHEQYF. The CDR3 DNA follows: TGTGCCAGCAGCTTATCAACATCCCACGAGCAGTACTTC. The full variable domain, completed using reference TRBV11-2 and TRBJ2-7, is EAGVAQSPRYKIIEKRQSVAFWCNPISGHATLYWYQQILGQGPKLLIQFQNNGVVDDSQLPKDRFSAERLKGVDSTLKIQPAKLEDSAVYLCASSLSTSHEQYFGPGTRLTVT.

This clonotype was seen at least ten times. The V gene is TRBV6-4, the J gene TRBJ2-7, with D perhaps matching TRBD2 (6 bases). The germline V and J ends were trimmed by 7 bases and 7 bases, with 14 bases remaining between them. Germline V CDR1 and CDR2: MRHNA, SNTAGT. This CDR3 has 12 residues. This CDR3 reads CASTLPRGEQYF. Written as DNA, the CDR3 is TGTGCCAGCACCCTACCTCGGGGGGAGCAGTACTTC.

This clonotype was seen ten or more times. The chain links TRBV20-1 to TRBJ2-7; D might be TRBD1 (6 bases). Germline V gene sequence: CDR1 DFQATT, CDR2 SNEGSKA (reference sequence). This CDR3 has 12 residues. V lost 4 bases and J 5 bases, leaving 12 bases between the germline ends. The CDR3: CSAKGGIDEQYF. As DNA, the CDR3 is TGCAGTGCTAAAGGGGGAATCGACGAGCAGTACTTC.

In its sample, this clonotype was seen many times. V gene TRBV5-1 combines with J gene TRBJ2-7, with 8 bases aligning to TRBD2. Germline V gene data show CDR1 as SGHRS and CDR2 as YFSETQ. With 4 bases clipped from V and 1 base from J, the junction kept 4 bases outside the gene matches. The CDR3 spans 14 residues. The CDR3 region has the DNA TGCGCCAGCAGCGAAGCGGGAGTTTCCTACGAGCAGTACTTC. Translating it yields CASSEAGVSYEQYF. The variable domain in full, completed from reference TRBV5-1 and TRBJ2-7, reads KAGVTQTPRYLIKTRGQQVTLSCSPISGHRSVSWYQQTPGQGLQFLFEYFSETQRNKGNFPGRFSGRQFSNSRSEMNVSTLELGDSALYLCASSEAGVSYEQYFGPGTRLTVT.

This clonotype has a count of ten or more. This chain links TRBV7-9 with TRBJ1-1; D not resolved. There are 13 residues in the CDR3. The ends were cut back, 8 bases at V and 1 base at J, with 11 bases in the middle. CDR1 is SEHNR and CDR2 is FQNEAQ in the germline V gene (reference sequence). CDR3 amino acids: CASLEERNTEAFF. CDR3 bases: TGTGCCAGCTTAGAGGAGAGGAACACTGAAGCTTTCTTT.

The J gene is TRBJ1-1, the V gene TRBV9; TRBD1 might be the D (5 bases). CDR3 length: 14 residues. Trimming shortened V by 0 bases and J by 4 bases, and 10 bases separated the two germline ends. Germline values: CDR1 SGDLS, CDR2 YYNGEE. The CDR3 reads CASSVEGVGTEAFF. The CDR3 DNA follows: TGTGCCAGCAGCGTAGAAGGGGTGGGCACTGAAGCTTTCTTT. The full variable domain, its missing parts supplied by reference TRBV9 and TRBJ1-1, is DSGVTQTPKHLITATGQRVTLRCSPRSGDLSVYWYQQSLDQGLQFLIQYYNGEERAKGNILERFSAQQFPDLHSELNLSSLELGDSALYFCASSVEGVGTEAFFGQGTRLTVV.

This clonotype has ten or more counts. This chain connects TRBV11-3 to TRBJ2-1, with D tentatively TRBD2 (5 bases). Germline V gene lookup returns CDR1 SGHNT and CDR2 YENEEA. The CDR3 is 16 amino acids. Trimming took off 2 bases at V and 2 bases at J, with 13 bases between the two ends. The CDR3 sequence is CASSLRSGMPYNEQFF. CDR3 coding DNA: TGTGCCAGCAGCTTACGGTCGGGAATGCCCTACAATGAGCAGTTCTTC. The variable domain in full, completed from reference TRBV11-3 and TRBJ2-1, reads EAGVVQSPRYKIIEKKQPVAFWCNPISGHNTLYWYLQNLGQGPELLIRYENEEAVDDSQLPKDRFSAERLKGVDSTLKIQPAELGDSAVYLCASSLRSGMPYNEQFFGPGTRLTVL.

This clonotype was detected many times. This chain joins TRBV28 and TRBJ2-1, with 8 positions matching TRBD2. J gave up 7 bases and V 4 bases, and 12 bases lay outside the gene matches. Germline V gene data show CDR1 as MDHEN and CDR2 as SYDVKM. The CDR3 extends over 16 amino acids. CDR3: CASSSSEAGVYNEQFF. CDR3 DNA sequence: TGTGCCAGCAGTTCCTCGGAAGCGGGAGTGTATAATGAGCAGTTCTTC.

The gene calls are TRBV20-1 and TRBJ1-4; 7 bases are shared with TRBD1. The CDR3 covers 14 residues. Germline assignment: CDR1 DFQATT and CDR2 SNEGSKA (reference sequence). V shed 5 bases and J 7 bases; nucleotides not matched to a gene: 10. CDR3 sequence: CSALDRVGGEKLFF. Here the CDR3 DNA reads TGCAGTGCTCTCGACAGGGTTGGAGGTGAAAAACTGTTTTTT.

The chain employs TRBV6-1 and TRBJ2-1; maybe TRBD2 (6 bases). The V and J ends lost 7 bases and 0 bases respectively, with 13 bases between them. CDR3 length: 15 amino acids. CDR1 and CDR2 from the germline V gene are MNHNS and SASEGT. The CDR3 DNA sequence: TGTGCCAGCACCAGATTGGGGGGCTCCTACAATGAGCAGTTCTTC. The encoded protein is CASTRLGGSYNEQFF.

The table lists this clonotype with many counts. The V call is TRBV7-8, the J call TRBJ2-1; 12 nucleotides agree with TRBD2. Germline values: CDR1 SGHVS, CDR2 FQNEAQ. CDR3 length equals 20 residues. Germline trimming cut 1 base from V and 8 bases from J; bases unmatched to any gene: 18. The CDR3 loop is CASSLVVGLAGGPGFDEQFF. The DNA for the CDR3 is TGTGCCAGCAGCTTAGTGGTTGGGCTAGCGGGAGGGCCGGGGTTCGATGAGCAGTTCTTC.

About this clonotype itself: Just one base apart from a much larger clone, this may be a read error. The CDR3 DNA follows: TGCGCCAGCGGTTCAGCGGGAGGCTCCTACAATGAGCAGTTCTTC. Its protein is CASGSAGGSYNEQFF. The chain is built from TRBV5-1 and TRBJ2-1, with 9 bases lining up with TRBD2. The V segment lost 7 bases and the J segment 0 bases; nucleotides outside the gene matches: 5. Germline V lookup: CDR1 SGHRS, CDR2 YFSETQ. CDR3 size: 15 residues.

This clonotype was picked up many times. The chain joins TRBV20-1 to TRBJ1-2, with D perhaps TRBD1 (5 bases). The V and J ends lost 1 base and 2 bases respectively, with 11 bases between them. This CDR3 is built from 14 residues. Looked up from germline, CDR1 is DFQATT and CDR2 is SNEGSKA (reference sequence). CDR3 region: CSARGADINYGYTF. DNA of the CDR3: TGCAGTGCTAGAGGGGCGGACATCAACTATGGCTACACCTTC.

This clonotype was counted only a few times. The chain employs TRBV19 and TRBJ2-4, with 15 bases aligning to TRBD2. Germline CDR1 reads LNHDA; CDR2 reads SQIVND (reference sequence). V was pared by 0 bases and J by 4 bases, with 7 bases of the junction left unmatched. The CDR3 runs to 19 residues. The CDR3 DNA follows: TGTGCCAGTAGTATAGAGGGGCTGGGACTAGCGGGAGGTAAAAACATTCAGTACTTC. It is translated as CASSIEGLGLAGGKNIQYF.

This rearrangement joins TRBV7-2 to TRBJ2-7, with TRBD2 identical over 14 bases. Trimming removed 4 bases from V and 6 bases from J; junction bases left unmatched: 5. The CDR3 sequence is 15 residues long. Germline V gives CDR1 SGHTA, CDR2 FQGNSA. CDR3 protein: CASSSTSGGVGEQYF. Here the CDR3 DNA reads TGTGCCAGCAGCTCGACTAGCGGGGGGGTCGGCGAGCAGTACTTC.

V usage is TRBV29-1 and J usage is TRBJ1-4, with a tentative D call TRBD1 (5 bases). Germline loops: CDR1 SQVTM, CDR2 ANQGSEA. The CDR3 sequence is 13 residues long. The V gene lost 6 bases and the J gene lost 7 bases, with 15 bases spanning the gap. CDR3 sequence (DNA): TGCAGCGTCCAGGGAGTTATAGGTGAAAAACTGTTTTTT. This sequence encodes CSVQGVIGEKLFF.